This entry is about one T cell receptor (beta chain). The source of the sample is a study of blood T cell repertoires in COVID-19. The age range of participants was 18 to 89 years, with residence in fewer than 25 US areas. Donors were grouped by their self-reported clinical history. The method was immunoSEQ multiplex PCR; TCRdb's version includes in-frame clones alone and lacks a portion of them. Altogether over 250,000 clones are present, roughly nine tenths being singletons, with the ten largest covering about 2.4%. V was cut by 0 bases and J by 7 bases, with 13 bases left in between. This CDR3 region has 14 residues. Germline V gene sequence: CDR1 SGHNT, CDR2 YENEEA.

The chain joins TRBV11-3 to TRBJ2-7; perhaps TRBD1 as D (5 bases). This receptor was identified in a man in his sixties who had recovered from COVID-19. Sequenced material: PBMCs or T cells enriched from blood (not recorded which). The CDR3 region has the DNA TGTGCCAGCAGCTTAGAAGGGGCCTCTAAAGAGCAGTACTTC. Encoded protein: CASSLEGASKEQYF.